This T cell receptor (beta chain) was retrieved from a study of blood T cell repertoires in COVID-19. Study information: In each case, the material was cDNA or gDNA derived from T cells, B-cell-depleted T cells, or PBMCs.

As processed by the authors: Researchers report that nucleated cell counts were estimated from reference gene primer amplification. Libraries were prepared by immunoSEQ multiplex PCR; TCRdb keeps only in-frame clonotypes and omits some of them. That table furnishes V, J and clone size, whereas the DNA furnished D and trimming. The sample lists some 120,000 clones, 90% occurring once. The V segment lost 3 bases and the J segment 7 bases; nucleotides outside the gene matches: 9. Germline CDR1 SGHRS, CDR2 YFSETQ. The CDR3 sequence is 15 residues long. This clonotype was obtained from a human donor with active COVID-19. The donor label of this sample is uncertain. The gene calls are TRBV5-1 and TRBJ1-2; 10 nucleotides agree with TRBD1. The sample consisted of peripheral blood. DNA of the CDR3: TGCGCCAGCAGCTCGCTGACGGACAGGGGGGGTGGCTACACCTTC. Protein: CASSSLTDRGGGYTF.